The sequence of this TCR beta chain was determined in a study of regulatory T cells in long-lasting Graves disease. Researchers made TCR beta libraries by using iRepertoire HTBI primers and running Arm-PCR on CDR3 regions. A single record per CDR3 protein comes from TCRdb applying MiXCR to the multiplex PCR reads. The data show under 300,000 distinct CDR3 sequences, with around 20% seen just once and approximately 20% held by the top ten. Comments on this clonotype: Antigen: not known. A much larger clone lies one base from this, so it may be a read error.

The CDR3 is made up of 12 amino acids. CDR1 is DFQATT and CDR2 is SNEGSKA in the germline V gene (reference sequence). V lost 5 bases to trimming and J lost 10 bases; unmatched junction nucleotides: 8. General observations from the study: Persistent Graves' patients showed less TCR diversity than newly diagnosed ones. Patients with persistent disease showed a bias toward TRBV28, TRBJ1-2 and TRBJ2-5. Clonotypes that were public and shared totalled fewer than 3,500 in persistent patients versus 900 to 1,000 in new patients.

Documented time point: newly diagnosed GD, antithyroid drugs for less than 3 months. With RNA extracted from PBMCs as input, the TCR library was made. Patients came through an endocrinology department, and that department was in Xi'an, China. The genes are TRBV20-1 and TRBJ2-1; 7 nucleotides agree with TRBD2. Sequenced material: peripheral blood mononuclear cells (PBMCs), taken at new diagnosis, from a patient treated with antithyroid drugs. The TCR sequence derives from a female donor with Graves disease. Here the CDR3 reads CSAQWGGTEQFF. The CDR3 nucleotides are TGCAGTGCTCAGTGGGGGGGGACCGAGCAGTTCTTC.